This passage covers 9 T cell receptor beta chains from one sample sequenced in a study of T cell responses to AZD1222 COVID-19 vaccine. Here immunoSEQ multiplex PCR was the method, and the copy in TCRdb shows in-frame clones only, minus some. Among some 120,000 clones listed, about 90% were seen once. Sample: peripheral blood, taken on day 0 of AZD1222 vaccination. The receptor set was obtained from an adult in good health.

The chain carries TRBV7-9 and TRBJ2-3; D not resolved. Germline values: CDR1 SEHNR, CDR2 FQNEAQ (reference sequence). This CDR3 spans 14 amino acids. Trimming removed 2 bases from V and 4 bases from J, with 10 bases in between. In DNA form, the CDR3 reads TGTGCCAGCAGCTTAAACGTTCGGGCAGATACGCAGTATTTT. It codes for CASSLNVRADTQYF.

The V gene is TRBV7-9, the J gene TRBJ1-4, with a weak D call TRBD1 (5 bases). The CDR3 has 15 amino acids. Per germline, CDR1 SEHNR and CDR2 FQNEAQ (reference sequence). The ends were cut back, 4 bases at V and 2 bases at J, with 11 bases in the middle. Here the CDR3 reads CASSSPPGTNEKLFF. The CDR3 DNA sequence: TGTGCCAGCAGCTCCCCCCCAGGGACTAATGAAAAACTGTTTTTT.

V and J are TRBV5-1 and TRBJ1-6; maybe TRBD1 (5 bases). V was trimmed by 4 bases and J by 4 bases, leaving 36 bases between them. The CDR3 contains 23 residues. CDR1 is SGHRS, CDR2 YFSETQ, per germline. CDR3 region: CASSPVPGPTGGGGRDYNSPLHF. CDR3 coding DNA: TGCGCCAGCAGCCCGGTCCCAGGGCCGACCGGTGGGGGAGGTAGGGATTATAATTCACCCCTCCACTTT.

J is TRBJ2-7 and V is TRBV18; 10 bases line up with TRBD2. The CDR3 contains 14 residues. The ends lost 6 bases at V and 6 bases at J; junction bases unmatched: 8. The germline V gene encodes CDR1 KGHSH and CDR2 LQKENI. The CDR3 sequence: CASSPGTSASEQYF. CDR3 bases: TGTGCCAGCTCCCCCGGGACTAGCGCGTCCGAGCAGTACTTC.

The chain links TRBV2 to TRBJ2-7; no reliable D call. The CDR3 loop spans 13 amino acids. Trimming removed 7 bases from V and 6 bases from J, with 16 bases in between. Germline CDR1 reads SNHLY; CDR2 reads FYNNEI. This CDR3 reads CASTLDVPREQYF. CDR3 nucleotide sequence: TGTGCCAGCACCCTGGACGTTCCCCGCGAGCAGTACTTC.

The rearrangement links TRBV7-3 to TRBJ1-1, with 8 bases aligning to TRBD1. After removal of 5 bases from V and 5 bases from J, the junction contained 7 bases not matched to a gene. The CDR3 is 14 residues long. Germline V gives CDR1 SGHTA, CDR2 FQGTGA. CDR3 residues: CASSKGTGGTEAFF. The CDR3 DNA sequence: TGTGCCAGCAGCAAAGGGACAGGAGGGACTGAAGCTTTCTTT.

V gene TRBV28 combines with J gene TRBJ1-1; D ambiguous. The germline gives CDR1 MDHEN, CDR2 SYDVKM. The V and J ends lost 4 bases and 3 bases respectively, with 12 bases between them. The CDR3 totals 14 residues. The CDR3 bases are TGTGCCAGCAGTTCACCAGGACTCTACACTGAAGCTTTCTTT. It yields the protein CASSSPGLYTEAFF.

This clone came up once. The V and J genes are TRBV28 and TRBJ2-1; D is ambiguous. This CDR3 has 16 amino acids. Between the trimmed V and J ends, which lost 1 base and 0 bases, there was a span of 10 bases. Germline V gene data show CDR1 as MDHEN and CDR2 as SYDVKM. The CDR3, as DNA: TGTGCCAGCAGTTTATACGATGCCAGCTCCTACAATGAGCAGTTCTTC. Translating it yields CASSLYDASSYNEQFF. Full variable domain (outside the CDR3, taken from reference TRBV28 and TRBJ2-1): DVKVTQSSRYLVKRTGEKVFLECVQDMDHENMFWYRQDPGLGLRLIYFSYDVKMKEKGDIPEGYSVSREKKERFSLILESASTNQTSMYLCASSLYDASSYNEQFFGPGTRLTVL.

This clone showed up just a few times. The CDR3 sequence is CASSQDVGGGYTF. The DNA for the CDR3 is TGTGCCAGCAGCCAAGATGTTGGGGGCGGCTACACCTTC. This chain links TRBV14 with TRBJ1-2; weak D call: TRBD1 (6 bases). From germline, CDR1 is SGHDN and CDR2 FVKESK. V lost 0 bases and J lost 8, with 10 bases in between. This CDR3 contains 13 residues.